Listed below are T cell receptor beta chains from one sample, sequenced in a study of blood T cells in healthy people across ages. TCRdb called the 5' RACE reads again in MiXCR, with one record for every CDR3 protein. Among under 2,000,000 distinct CDR3 sequences listed, 49% were seen once. The specimen was blood. The receptors shown here come from a woman in her thirties or forties in good health. Each CDR3 is given without its conserved first and last residue.

TRBJ2-5	11	TRBV29-1	SVERDWDSSMY
TRBJ2-3	15	TRBV4-3	ASSQAMRTVYTDTQY
TRBJ1-4	13	TRBV24-1	ATSDPGAGGGKLF
TRBJ2-5	10	TRBV6-2/TRBV6-3	ASSQNLETQY
TRBJ2-1	19	TRBV4-1	ASSAVSRGYEPAGSYNEQF
TRBJ2-2	13	TRBV27	ASSSGQGFTGELF
-	13	TRBV11-2	ASSLGSGGVQTQY
TRBJ2-1	12	TRBV24-1	ATSPTGEGNEQF
TRBJ1-2	12	TRBV6-5	ASTQDRGTYGYT
TRBJ2-3	15	TRBV9	ASSVELEGSHTDTQY
TRBJ2-6	18	TRBV7-9	ASSLKELGRVTSGANVLT
TRBJ2-5	13	TRBV20-1	SARDYGRGQETQY
TRBJ1-2	12	TRBV12-3/TRBV12-4	ASSLSQPANGYT
TRBJ2-5	12	TRBV25-1	ASSERVMTETQY
TRBJ2-7	13	TRBV5-6	ASSLERTVLYEQY
TRBJ1-6	13	TRBV20-1	SAQTQEGFNSPLH
TRBJ2-3	14	TRBV7-2	ASSRNIIGSTDTQY